Below are 28 T cell receptor beta chains sequenced from a single sample in a study of T cells after yellow fever vaccination. TCRdb independently ran MiXCR on the 5' RACE reads; one entry per CDR3 protein. This table has just under 600,000 distinct CDR3 sequences, about 14% appearing once. Sequencing was performed on PBMCs, taken on the day of the yellow fever booster vaccination. The receptors derive from a man in his thirties or forties who received the YFV17D yellow fever vaccine.

As to this clonotype: Germline is not matched at one junction end, which may reflect a read error. This rearrangement joins TRBV5-1 to TRBJ1-5; possibly TRBD1 for D (5 bases). Germline V CDR1 and CDR2: SGHRS, YFSETQ. The CDR3 is 14 residues long. The CDR3 DNA sequence: TGCGCCAGCGGCTTAAAGTTGGGGGATCAGCCCCAGCATTTT. Translating it yields CASGLKLGDQPQHF.

This clonotype was detected once. This rearrangement joins TRBV20-1 to TRBJ1-5; TRBD1 might be the D (5 bases). The germline V and J ends were trimmed by 3 bases and 0 bases, with 15 bases remaining between them. Germline CDR1 reads DFQATT; CDR2 reads SNEGSKA (reference sequence). The length of the CDR3 is 16 residues. The CDR3, as DNA: TGCAGTGCTAGGGGGGGAGAGTACTATAGCAATCAGCCCCAGCATTTT. As protein: CSARGGEYYSNQPQHF.

This clonotype was counted ten times or more. This chain links TRBV5-4 with TRBJ2-6; TRBD2 matches 8 bases. The trim removed 2 bases at V and 4 bases at J, leaving 8 bases unmatched. The V gene's germline CDR1 is SGHNT and CDR2 YYREEE (reference sequence). The CDR3 runs to 17 residues. Here the CDR3 DNA reads TGTGCCAGCAGCTTTAGCGGGACGCCCGCGGGGGCCAACGTCCTGACTTTC. Translated: CASSFSGTPAGANVLTF.

The chain is built from TRBV12-3 or TRBV12-4 and TRBJ2-1; a possible D gene is TRBD2 (6 bases). V was shortened by 2 bases and J by 7 bases, with 18 bases between the two germline ends. There are 16 residues in the CDR3. CDR3 residues: CASSLLAAGRGNEQFF. As DNA, the CDR3 is TGTGCCAGCAGTTTATTAGCGGCCGGAAGAGGGAATGAGCAGTTCTTC.

This clonotype was found many times. The genes are TRBV20-1 and TRBJ2-7; possibly TRBD2 for D (6 bases). The germline V and J ends were trimmed by 6 bases and 0 bases, with 12 bases remaining between them. The CDR3 has 13 amino acids. In germline, CDR1 is DFQATT, CDR2 SNEGSKA (reference sequence). CDR3 protein: CSAPDSGSYEQYF. In DNA form, the CDR3 reads TGCAGTGCCCCGGATAGCGGCTCCTACGAGCAGTACTTC.

Only a few counts were recorded for this clonotype. The chain carries TRBV11-2 and TRBJ2-3, with 10 bases matching TRBD2. Germline V CDR1 and CDR2: SGHAT, FQNNGV. The CDR3 runs 19 residues. V was clipped by 5 bases and J by 0 bases; unmatched bases: 14. In DNA form, the CDR3 reads TGTGCCAGCAGCCCAAAGCTAGGACTAGCGGTGGGTAGCACAGATACGCAGTATTTT. It codes for CASSPKLGLAVGSTDTQYF. Combining the CDR3 with reference TRBV11-2 and TRBJ2-3 gives the whole variable domain EAGVAQSPRYKIIEKRQSVAFWCNPISGHATLYWYQQILGQGPKLLIQFQNNGVVDDSQLPKDRFSAERLKGVDSTLKIQPAKLEDSAVYLCASSPKLGLAVGSTDTQYFGPGTRLTVL.

The rearrangement links TRBV18 to TRBJ2-3, with TRBD1 matching 10 bases. CDR3 size: 16 residues. CDR1 is KGHSH and CDR2 is LQKENI in the germline V gene. V was pared by 3 bases and J by 3 bases, with 6 bases of the junction left unmatched. The CDR3 protein is CASSPPGQGGTDTQYF. The CDR3 bases are TGTGCCAGCTCACCGCCAGGACAGGGGGGTACAGATACGCAGTATTTT. The full variable domain, in which reference TRBV18 and TRBJ2-3 provide the parts outside the CDR3, is NAGVMQNPRHLVRRRGQEARLRCSPMKGHSHVYWYRQLPEEGLKFMVYLQKENIIDESGMPKERFSAEFPKEGPSILRIQQVVRGDSAAYFCASSPPGQGGTDTQYFGPGTRLTVL.

This clonotype was counted between two and nine times. This chain uses TRBV7-2 with TRBJ2-7; no definite D call. The CDR3 contains 16 residues. Trimming removed 2 bases at V and 0 bases at J, with 14 bases between. Germline assignment: CDR1 SGHTA and CDR2 FQGNSA. The CDR3 spells CASSLSRVSSSYEQYF. Written as DNA, the CDR3 is TGTGCCAGCAGCTTATCAAGGGTCTCGAGCTCCTACGAGCAGTACTTC.

The chain couples TRBV20-1 to TRBJ2-1; 12 bases are a match to TRBD2. Germline V gene lookup returns CDR1 DFQATT and CDR2 SNEGSKA (reference sequence). The CDR3 totals 15 residues. After removal of 1 base from V and 4 bases from J, the junction contained 2 bases not matched to a gene. CDR3 DNA: TGCAGTGCTAGAGGGACTAGCGGGGTTTACAATGAGCAGTTCTTC. Translated, it gives CSARGTSGVYNEQFF.

This clonotype was counted many times. The V gene is TRBV7-8, the J gene TRBJ2-7; 8 nucleotides line up with TRBD2. Germline V gene data show CDR1 as SGHVS and CDR2 as FQNEAQ. This CDR3 is 14 amino acids long. Germline trimming cut 3 bases from V and 6 bases from J; bases unmatched to any gene: 7. CDR3 nucleotides: TGTGCCAGCAGCTTGCCAGCGGGAGTGGGCGAGCAGTACTTC. It specifies CASSLPAGVGEQYF.

The rearrangement links TRBV7-2 to TRBJ2-7; possibly TRBD1 or TRBD2 for D (6 bases each). CDR1 is SGHTA and CDR2 is FQGNSA in the germline V gene. Trimming cost V 5 bases and J 0 bases, with 17 bases left between them. The CDR3 is 16 residues long. The CDR3 region is CASSPVGGVSSYEQYF. The CDR3, as DNA: TGTGCCAGCAGCCCAGTCGGGGGCGTCAGCTCCTACGAGCAGTACTTC.

This clonotype was detected only a few times. The chain is built from TRBV4-3 and TRBJ1-1; TRBD1 is a possible D gene (6 bases). The V gene's germline CDR1 is LGHNA and CDR2 YSLEER. The CDR3 has 16 amino acids. Trimming took off 2 bases at V and 3 bases at J, with 16 bases between the two ends. The CDR3 DNA follows: TGCGCCAGCAGCCAAAGACTGGGGACACAGGACACTGAAGCTTTCTTT. It specifies CASSQRLGTQDTEAFF.

The table lists this clonotype with a few counts. The CDR3: CASSIGVREQFF. The CDR3 DNA reads as TGTGCCAGCAGTATCGGGGTACGGGAGCAGTTCTTC. The chain has TRBV7-9 and TRBJ2-1; D is perhaps TRBD2 (5 bases). V lost 6 bases and J 10 bases, leaving 13 bases between the germline ends. This CDR3 contains 12 residues. In germline, CDR1 is SEHNR, CDR2 FQNEAQ (reference sequence). The whole variable domain, remainder taken from reference TRBV7-9 and TRBJ2-1, is DTGVSQNPRHKITKRGQNVTFRCDPISEHNRLYWYRQTLGQGPEFLTYFQNEAQLEKSRLLSDRFSAERPKGSFSTLEIQRTEQGDSAMYLCASSIGVREQFFGPGTRLTVL.

The chain is built from TRBV7-2 and TRBJ2-3, with 13 bases lining up with TRBD2. Germline V CDR1 and CDR2: SGHTA, FQGNSA. Germline trimming cut 2 bases from V and 5 bases from J; bases unmatched to any gene: 7. The CDR3 consists of 17 residues. The CDR3 DNA is TGTGCCAGCAGCTTAAAGCTCGGACTAGCGGGAGTAGATACGCAGTATTTT. It is translated as CASSLKLGLAGVDTQYF.

The sample holds many counts of this clonotype. In DNA form, the CDR3 reads TGCAGTGCTAGTATACTAGCGGGAGCCCAGGGCGTACACGAGCAGTACTTC. Translation: CSASILAGAQGVHEQYF. The chain combines TRBV20-1 with TRBJ2-7, with 11 bases identical to TRBD2. CDR1 and CDR2 (germline): DFQATT, SNEGSKA (reference sequence). V was clipped by 3 bases and J by 5 bases; unmatched bases: 15. The CDR3 is 17 amino acids.

This clonotype was observed a few times. The chain employs TRBV4-3 and TRBJ2-6, with TRBD1 identical over 9 bases. J lost 4 bases, V lost 1 base, and 8 bases had no gene match. The CDR3 totals 18 residues. Germline lookup yields CDR1 LGHNA and CDR2 YSLEER. The CDR3 is CASSQVWTGESGANVLTF. In DNA, the CDR3 is TGCGCCAGCAGCCAAGTATGGACAGGGGAGTCCGGGGCCAACGTCCTGACTTTC.

This clonotype was seen a few times. This chain connects TRBV11-1 to TRBJ2-1; the match to TRBD2 covers 7 bases. From germline, CDR1 is SGHAT and CDR2 FQDESV (reference sequence). V lost 2 bases to trimming and J lost 4 bases; unmatched junction nucleotides: 20. The CDR3 is 20 amino acids. CDR3 bases: TGTGCCAGCAGCTTACCCAGCGGAGGGGCGGGAGTGAACCCGTACAATGAGCAGTTCTTC. The encoded protein is CASSLPSGGAGVNPYNEQFF.

The chain couples TRBV10-3 to TRBJ2-2; 7 positions agree with TRBD1. The V gene end was trimmed by 11 bases and the J gene end by 2 bases; junction bases not matched to a gene: 11. The CDR3 sequence is 15 residues long. Germline CDR1 ENHRY, CDR2 SYGVKD. DNA for the CDR3: TGTGCCGCTAGAGACGGGACAGTTAACACCGGGGAGCTGTTTTTT. Amino acid sequence: CAARDGTVNTGELFF.

The V call is TRBV7-2, the J call TRBJ2-7, with D possibly TRBD1 on 6 matching bases. The ends were cut back, 5 bases at V and 7 bases at J, with 18 bases in the middle. The CDR3 totals 14 residues. Germline V gene sequence: CDR1 SGHTA, CDR2 FQGNSA. The CDR3: CASSQGGSLVEQYF. The CDR3 DNA reads TGTGCCAGCAGCCAAGGGGGATCATTGGTGGAGCAGTACTTC.

This clonotype appeared many times. The chain is built from TRBV7-2 and TRBJ2-7; 11 bases agree with TRBD2. This CDR3 contains 15 residues. Germline loops: CDR1 SGHTA, CDR2 FQGNSA. Trimming cost V 5 bases and J 1 base; bases outside gene matches: 4. The CDR3 is CASSPSGRMSYEQYF. The CDR3 DNA reads as TGTGCCAGCAGCCCTAGCGGGAGGATGTCCTACGAGCAGTACTTC.

This clonotype was observed a few times. This chain joins TRBV25-1 and TRBJ2-2; 7 nucleotides match TRBD2. The CDR3 covers 16 residues. Per the germline V gene, CDR1 is MGHDK and CDR2 is SYGVNS. V lost 1 base and J lost 0; bases outside the gene matches: 2. The CDR3 region is CASSEWGGANTGELFF. CDR3 coding DNA: TGTGCCAGCAGTGAATGGGGGGGTGCGAACACCGGGGAGCTGTTTTTT.

This chain connects TRBV7-9 to TRBJ1-6, with 9 nucleotides matching TRBD1. The CDR3 has 16 amino acids. Unmatched junction bases numbered 9, after V lost 5 bases and J lost 7 bases. The germline gives CDR1 SEHNR, CDR2 FQNEAQ (reference sequence). CDR3 in DNA: TGTGCCAGCAGCACGGGACAGGGTGTAAGGAATTCACCCCTCCACTTT. Amino acid sequence: CASSTGQGVRNSPLHF.

The V and J genes are TRBV3-1 and TRBJ2-1; D call uncertain. This CDR3 spans 13 amino acids. Trimming took off 0 bases at V and 9 bases at J, with 9 bases between the two ends. Per the germline V gene, CDR1 is LGHDT and CDR2 is YNNKEL (reference sequence). This chain's CDR3 is CASSQDRFGEQFF. CDR3 bases: TGTGCCAGCAGCCAAGATAGGTTCGGTGAGCAGTTCTTC.

This chain connects TRBV7-2 to TRBJ2-3; TRBD2 aligns across 7 bases. V was pared by 1 base and J by 0 bases, with 7 bases of the junction left unmatched. CDR3 length: 17 amino acids. Germline values: CDR1 SGHTA, CDR2 FQGNSA. CDR3 sequence: CASSLVRSGQSTDTQYF. CDR3 in DNA: TGTGCCAGCAGCTTAGTACGTAGCGGGCAAAGCACAGATACGCAGTATTTT.

J is TRBJ2-3 and V is TRBV20-1, with 9 nucleotides matching TRBD2. Per the germline V gene, CDR1 is DFQATT and CDR2 is SNEGSKA (reference sequence). J lost 11 bases, V lost 6 bases, and 24 bases had no gene match. CDR3 length: 17 residues. The CDR3 DNA sequence: TGCAGTGCCCGGGGGACTAGCAGAGACCCCGGGCGAGGGAGGCAGTATTTT. Translated, it gives CSARGTSRDPGRGRQYF.

The genes are TRBV9 and TRBJ2-3, with 7 bases matching TRBD2. Per the germline V gene, CDR1 is SGDLS and CDR2 is YYNGEE. This CDR3 is 17 amino acids long. V was clipped by 0 bases and J by 2 bases; unmatched bases: 9. Here the CDR3 reads CASSVAPSGPFTDTQYF. CDR3 nucleotides: TGTGCCAGCAGCGTAGCTCCTAGCGGCCCCTTCACAGATACGCAGTATTTT.

The genes are TRBV7-8 and TRBJ2-3; TRBD2 matches 11 bases. The CDR3 sequence is 14 residues long. The trim removed 5 bases at V and 8 bases at J, leaving 6 bases unmatched. CDR1 and CDR2 (germline): SGHVS, FQNEAQ. CDR3 residues: CASSELAGGGTQYF. CDR3 sequence (DNA): TGTGCCAGCAGCGAGCTAGCGGGAGGTGGTACGCAGTATTTT.

A few counts support this clonotype. This chain links TRBV29-1 with TRBJ2-1; 7 bases fit TRBD2. V gave up 1 base and J gave up 6 bases; unmatched junction bases: 6. Looked up from germline, CDR1 is SQVTM and CDR2 is ANQGSEA. The CDR3 spans 14 residues. The CDR3 DNA reads TGCAGCGTTGAAGGTCAGCGGGAAACCAATGAGCAGTTCTTC. This translates into CSVEGQRETNEQFF.